Presented here are 18 T cell receptor beta chains from one specimen sequenced in a study of T cell clonality in common variable immunodeficiency. Measured with immunoSEQ multiplex PCR; TCRdb has only the in-frame clones, and not every one. The profile covers some 53,000 clones, none occurring a single time. The sequencing input was peripheral blood mononuclear cells. The receptors stem from a person between 18 and 69 years old in good health.

Concerning this clone: The CDR3 goes on 3 residues after the read ends, and that part is filled in from the germline J gene. V and J are TRBV7-9 and TRBJ2-3; 11 bases agree with TRBD2. CDR1 is SEHNR and CDR2 is FQNEAQ in the germline V gene (reference sequence). The CDR3 is 15 amino acids. CDR3 amino acids: CASSLLAGGRETQYF. CDR3 DNA (partial): TGTGCCAGCAGCTTACTAGCGGGAGGTAGAGAGACG.

About this clone: Sequencing ends 3 residues short of the CDR3 end; the germline J gene provides the rest. J is TRBJ1-4 and V is TRBV19; D uncertain. The CDR3 is made up of 13 amino acids. Germline CDR1 is LNHDA and CDR2 is SQIVND (reference sequence). CDR3 bases read: TGTGCCAGTAGGGCGGGGTATAATTCACCA. Protein: CASRAGYNSP. The whole CDR3 protein is CASRAGYNSPLFF.

This clone was detected ten times or more. Read sequence stops 3 residues before the CDR3 end, and the germline J gene provides the missing end. This chain links TRBV19 with TRBJ1-2, with 8 bases fitting TRBD1. V lost 10 bases and J lost 4; bases outside the gene matches: 8. The CDR3 covers 13 residues. Germline assignment: CDR1 LNHDA and CDR2 SQIVND (reference sequence). Incomplete CDR3 DNA: TGTGCCACCGGGACAGGTACTTTCTATGGC. It encodes CATGTGTFYG. The full CDR3 reads CATGTGTFYGYTF.

Points on this clone: The read is 3 residues too short to cover the CDR3 end, so that end is filled in from the germline J gene. This chain connects TRBV5-5 to TRBJ1-1; no clear D gene. Trimming took 4 bases from V and 5 from J, leaving 15 bases between them. CDR3 length: 14 amino acids. CDR1 SGHKS and CDR2 YYEKEE come from the germline V gene (reference sequence). The CDR3 DNA, read in part, is TGTGCCAGCAGCGGCGGGCCCCGCAGGACTGAA. Translating gives CASSGGPRRTE. The entire CDR3 protein is CASSGGPRRTEAFF. The entire variable domain, with the rest obtained from reference TRBV5-5 and TRBJ1-1, is as follows: DAGVTQSPTHLIKTRGQQVTLRCSPISGHKSVSWYQQVLGQGPQFIFQYYEKEERGRGNFPDRFSARQFPNYSSELNVNALLLGDSALYLCASSGGPRRTEAFFGQGTRLTVV.

This clone was counted ten times or more. The CDR3 end is not reached by the read, which stops 3 residues before it; the germline J gene fills it in. This rearrangement joins TRBV2 to TRBJ2-1; 7 nucleotides match TRBD1. The length of the CDR3 is 15 residues. V lost 5 bases to trimming and J lost 0 bases; unmatched junction nucleotides: 4. From germline, CDR1 is SNHLY and CDR2 FYNNEI. The sequenced CDR3 bases are TGTGCCAGCAGTCCGGACAGGATCTCCTACAATGAG. Its translation is CASSPDRISYNE. The entire CDR3 protein reads CASSPDRISYNEQFF.

This clone was recorded many times. From the germline J gene comes the end of the CDR3, since the read stops 3 residues before it. The rearrangement uses TRBV18 and TRBJ1-2; D may be TRBD1 (6 bases). Germline CDR1 and CDR2: KGHSH and LQKENI. The CDR3 has 15 amino acids. Trimming took off 3 bases at V and 3 bases at J, with 14 bases between the two ends. Incomplete CDR3 DNA: TGTGCCAGCTCACCCGAGACAGGTTGGGACTATGGC. Amino acids: CASSPETGWDYG. The full CDR3 protein reads CASSPETGWDYGYTF.

This clone was seen repeatedly, ten times or more. Read data end 3 residues before the CDR3 end; the end is taken from the germline J gene. The chain recombines TRBV30 with TRBJ1-4; TRBD1 agrees at 10 bases. The CDR3 is 17 amino acids. CDR1 is GTSNPN, CDR2 SVGIG, per germline (reference sequence). With 0 bases clipped from V and 5 bases from J, the junction kept 9 bases outside the gene matches. The CDR3 loop reads CAWSVRQGARGNEKLFF. The DNA read from the CDR3 is TGTGCCTGGAGTGTAAGACAGGGGGCGCGAGGGAATGAAAAA.

This clone was seen ten or more times. The CDR3 is cut off 3 residues early in the read; its end comes from the germline J gene. The chain couples TRBV7-8 to TRBJ2-2, with TRBD1 matching 9 bases. The CDR3 contains 14 residues. J gave up 6 bases and V 2 bases, and 1 base lay outside the gene matches. Germline lookup yields CDR1 SGHVS and CDR2 FQNEAQ. CDR3 bases read: TGTGCCAGCAGCTTACGACAGGGGGCCGGGGAG. Protein sequence: CASSLRQGAGE. The entire CDR3 protein is CASSLRQGAGELFF. The full variable domain, completed using reference TRBV7-8 and TRBJ2-2, is GAGVSQSPRYKVAKRGQDVALRCDPISGHVSLFWYQQALGQGPEFLTYFQNEAQLDKSGLPSDRFFAERPEGSVSTLKIQRTQQEDSAVYLCASSLRQGAGELFFGEGSRLTVL.

This clone was seen ten or more times. The read halts 3 residues ahead of the CDR3 end, with the missing end drawn from the germline J gene. This chain connects TRBV7-1 to TRBJ2-6; TRBD1 agrees at 8 bases. TRBV7-1 is assigned to the ORF class and has an uncertain function. The CDR3 has 20 residues. V trimming: 3 bases; J trimming: 0 bases; junction bases outside the gene matches: 13. CDR3 in amino acids: CASSSSVWGQAGSGANVLTF. The CDR3 bases that were read are TGTGCCAGCAGCTCTTCAGTCTGGGGACAGGCAGGCTCTGGGGCCAACGTC.

This clone was counted a few times. One end of the junction varies from germline; a read error may be responsible. The read terminates 3 residues ahead of where the CDR3 ends, so the germline J gene completes it. Other DNA sequences in this specimen translate into the identical CDR3. This chain connects TRBV6-1 to TRBJ1-3, with D unresolved. The CDR3 contains 14 residues. Germline V gene lookup returns CDR1 MNHNS and CDR2 SASEGT. CDR3 DNA (partial): TGTGCCAGCAGTGAAGAGGGTGCTGGAAACACT. Translated: CASSEEGAGNT. In full, the CDR3 reads CASSEEGAGNTIYF.

The table lists this clone with many counts. The CDR3 extends 3 residues past the end of the read, so its final part is completed from the germline J gene. The V and J genes are TRBV20-1 and TRBJ1-1; the D gene is possibly TRBD1 (6 bases). The CDR3 is 15 residues long. Trimming took 0 bases from V and 7 from J, leaving 18 bases between them. The germline V gene encodes CDR1 DFQATT and CDR2 SNEGSKA (reference sequence). CDR3 bases read: TGCAGTGCTAGAGATCAGGGCAGGGGAGGCGGTGAA. Encoded protein: CSARDQGRGGGE. The full CDR3 protein is CSARDQGRGGGEAFF.

This clone was seen only a few times. From the germline J gene comes the end of the CDR3, since the read stops 3 residues before it. The rearrangement joins TRBV7-8 to TRBJ1-1, with TRBD1 matching over 7 bases. CDR3 length: 17 residues. Germline-derived CDR1 and CDR2 are SGHVS and FQNEAQ. V dropped 5 bases and J dropped 4; count of bases not matched to a gene: 16. CDR3 residues: CASSLGQDRSAGTEAFF. The part of the CDR3 DNA that was read is TGTGCCAGCAGCCTTGGACAGGACAGGTCCGCTGGCACTGAA.

This clone was counted ten times or more. Read sequence stops 3 residues before the CDR3 end, and the germline J gene provides the missing end. J is TRBJ2-1 and V is TRBV7-3, with a possible D match to TRBD1 (7 bases). The CDR3 contains 14 residues. V dropped 11 bases and J dropped 1 base, with 15 bases sitting between them. The germline V gene has CDR1 SGHTA and CDR2 FQGTGA. CDR3 sequence reads: CASKEGASYNEQFF. CDR3 bases read: TGTGCCTCCAAGGAGGGGGCTTCCTACAATGAG. Based on the CDR3 plus reference TRBV7-3 and TRBJ2-1, the full variable domain is GAGVSQTPSNKVTEKGKYVELRCDPISGHTALYWYRQSLGQGPEFLIYFQGTGAADDSGLPNDRFFAVRPEGSVSTLKIQRTERGDSAVYLCASKEGASYNEQFFGPGTRLTVL.

This clone has at least ten counts. Incomplete CDR3 DNA: TGTGCTAGTGGTTTGACAGACTACTTCCAAGAGACC. It translates to CASGLTDYFQET. The CDR3 as a whole reads CASGLTDYFQETQYF. The rearrangement links TRBV12-5 to TRBJ2-5; D might be TRBD2 (5 bases). From the germline J gene comes the end of the CDR3, since the read stops 3 residues before it. The CDR3 covers 15 residues. Trimming cost V 2 bases and J 1 base, with 11 bases left between them. The germline V gene has CDR1 LGHNT and CDR2 FRNRAP.

This clone was seen at least ten times. The CDR3 is cut off 3 residues early in the read; its end comes from the germline J gene. The chain recombines TRBV2 with TRBJ2-1; D might be TRBD1 (5 bases). The CDR3 length is 11 residues. From germline, CDR1 is SNHLY and CDR2 FYNNEI. V shed 7 bases and J shed 7 bases, with 8 bases lying between them. The sequenced CDR3 bases are TGTGCCAGCAAAAAGGGGAATGAG. Its protein product is CASKKGNE. In full, the CDR3 reads CASKKGNEQFF.

This clone was observed many times. The CDR3 is cut off 3 residues early in the read; its end comes from the germline J gene. The chain carries TRBV30 and TRBJ2-7, with unresolved D. The CDR3 is 13 amino acids. The V gene's germline CDR1 is GTSNPN and CDR2 SVGIG (reference sequence). V was cut by 0 bases and J by 1 base, with 7 bases left in between. The CDR3 sequence is CAWSVNFSYEQYF. Incomplete CDR3 DNA: TGTGCCTGGAGTGTTAACTTTTCCTACGAG.

Points on this clone: The read comes to an end 3 residues before the CDR3 does, leaving the germline J gene to fill in the end. The genes are TRBV6-1 and TRBJ1-6; 9 nucleotides agree with TRBD1. The CDR3 contains 15 residues. After removal of 2 bases from V and 9 bases from J, the junction contained 5 bases not matched to a gene. Germline V gene sequence: CDR1 MNHNS, CDR2 SASEGT. The sequenced CDR3 bases are TGTGCCAGCAGTGAATCACAGGGGGCGGGTTCACCC. Protein: CASSESQGAGSP. The whole CDR3 region reads CASSESQGAGSPLHF.

This clone showed up many times. The read gets to within 3 residues of the CDR3 end, and the germline J gene fills in the rest. V gene TRBV6-1 combines with J gene TRBJ2-3; weak D call: TRBD2 (6 bases). Per the germline V gene, CDR1 is MNHNS and CDR2 is SASEGT. CDR3 size: 15 residues. Trimming stripped 2 bases from V and 1 base from J, with 10 bases between. The sequenced part of the CDR3 DNA is TGTGCCAGCAGTGAACCGGGGGAAGGCACAGATACG. It translates to CASSEPGEGTDT. The full CDR3 is CASSEPGEGTDTQYF.